One and the same sample provided the 29 T cell receptor beta chains below, sequenced in a study of CD8 T cells in Susac syndrome. RNA totalling about 0.45 to 1 ug underwent reverse transcription with random hexamers. A single record per CDR3 protein comes from TCRdb applying MiXCR to the immunoSEQ multiplex PCR reads. The table lists about 210,000 distinct CDR3 sequences, around 96% of them singletons. The sample comprised CD4+ T cells from PBMCs. Receptors were obtained from a human donor with multiple sclerosis.

This sequence joins TRBV18 and TRBJ2-7, with TRBD1 identical over 8 bases. CDR3 length: 15 residues. Germline V gene data show CDR1 as KGHSH and CDR2 as LQKENI. V gave up 6 bases and J gave up 12 bases; unmatched junction bases: 19. CDR3 DNA sequence: TGTGCCAGCTCGTCCGGACCCCAGGGGGCTTTCTCATTGTACTTC. This gives the protein CASSSGPQGAFSLYF.

This clonotype occurred a few times. The chain uses TRBV5-1 and TRBJ1-5; no clear D. Trimming removed 0 bases at V and 0 bases at J, with 7 bases between. This CDR3 comprises 15 residues. Germline V CDR1 and CDR2: SGHRS, YFSETQ. CDR3 sequence reads: CASSLEGNSNQPQHF. The CDR3 DNA is TGCGCCAGCAGCTTGGAGGGCAATAGCAATCAGCCCCAGCATTTT.

This clonotype was detected only once. The rearrangement joins TRBV12-3 or TRBV12-4 to TRBJ1-2; D not resolved. The CDR3 length is 12 residues. V was pared by 3 bases and J by 5 bases, with 7 bases between. In DNA, the CDR3 is TGTGCCAGCAGTTTTGGTCAGTATGGCTACACCTTC. Translation gives CASSFGQYGYTF.

The rearrangement links TRBV29-1 to TRBJ2-7, with D unclear. The V end lost 6 bases, the J end lost 1 base, and 7 bases lay between the germline ends. Germline V CDR1 and CDR2: SQVTM, ANQGSEA. The CDR3 runs to 11 residues. CDR3 loop: CSVRQSYEQYF. CDR3 bases: TGCAGCGTGAGACAATCCTACGAGCAGTACTTC.

This chain joins TRBV4-2 and TRBJ2-1; D ambiguous. CDR3 length: 13 residues. Germline V CDR1 and CDR2: LGHNA, YNFKEQ. Trimming stripped 1 base from V and 8 bases from J, with 9 bases between. The CDR3 bases are TGTGCCAGCAGCCAAGGGTTCTCAGATGAGCAGTTCTTC. The encoded protein is CASSQGFSDEQFF.

This chain uses TRBV20-1 with TRBJ2-3; possibly TRBD2 for D (6 bases). Germline V gives CDR1 DFQATT, CDR2 SNEGSKA (reference sequence). The germline V and J ends were trimmed by 6 bases and 0 bases, with 16 bases remaining between them. There are 15 residues in the CDR3. CDR3 nucleotides: TGCAGTGCCAACCGTGATCGGGGGAGCACAGATACGCAGTATTTT. Its protein is CSANRDRGSTDTQYF.

The chain has TRBV20-1 and TRBJ1-2; D not certain. Deletions cut 0 bases from V and 5 bases from J, with 4 bases between. Germline lookup yields CDR1 DFQATT and CDR2 SNEGSKA (reference sequence). The CDR3 has 11 amino acids. In nucleotides, the CDR3 is TGCAGTGCTAGAGACAGGTATGGCTACACCTTC. This translates into CSARDRYGYTF.

Comments on this clonotype: One end of the junction fails to match germline, which may point to a read error. The chain links TRBV24-1 to TRBJ2-3; 10 bases are a match to TRBD2. The CDR3 sequence is 15 residues long. CDR1 KGHDR and CDR2 SFDVKD come from the germline V gene. The CDR3 sequence is CATNDPSGGSDTQYF. The CDR3 DNA sequence: TGTGCCACCAATGATCCTAGCGGGGGTTCGGATACGCAGTATTTT.

The rearrangement joins TRBV29-1 to TRBJ2-2; D ambiguous. The V gene's germline CDR1 is SQVTM and CDR2 ANQGSEA. Trimming pared 4 bases from V and 5 bases from J, leaving 11 bases between. The CDR3 covers 13 residues. The CDR3 spells CSVVYIGTGELFF. The CDR3 DNA reads as TGCAGCGTTGTATACATTGGAACCGGGGAGCTGTTTTTT.

The genes are TRBV30 and TRBJ1-1; no clear D. Germline V CDR1 and CDR2: GTSNPN, SVGIG (reference sequence). Between the trimmed V and J ends, which lost 0 bases and 4 bases, there was a span of 15 bases. This CDR3 spans 15 amino acids. CDR3 bases: TGTGCCTGGAGTGTACATCTGGTTTTGAGCACTGAAGCTTTCTTT. Amino acids: CAWSVHLVLSTEAFF.

This clonotype has a single count. The chain is built from TRBV27 and TRBJ2-7; TRBD2 matches 8 bases. Per germline, CDR1 MNHEY and CDR2 SMNVEV (reference sequence). V was pared by 3 bases and J by 4 bases, with 5 bases of the junction left unmatched. The CDR3 spans 14 residues. The CDR3 region is CASSFREGLYEQYF. Written as DNA, the CDR3 is TGTGCCAGCAGTTTTCGGGAGGGCCTATACGAGCAGTACTTC.

CDR3 in DNA: TGTGCCAGCAGCCACCGGACTACCCTCTTCTACAATGAGCAGTTCTTC. Amino acid sequence: CASSHRTTLFYNEQFF. The chain couples TRBV14 to TRBJ2-1, with a tentative D call TRBD2 (6 bases). Trimming shortened V by 3 bases and J by 3 bases, and 15 bases separated the two germline ends. CDR1 SGHDN and CDR2 FVKESK come from the germline V gene. The CDR3 runs 16 residues.

This chain links TRBV7-9 with TRBJ2-7; possibly TRBD1 or TRBD2 for D (6 bases each). Per the germline V gene, CDR1 is SEHNR and CDR2 is FQNEAQ (reference sequence). The CDR3 runs 14 residues. V was trimmed by 11 bases and J by 3 bases, leaving 20 bases between them. The CDR3 nucleotides read TGTGCCCCCGAGGGGGGACGAAGGGGCTACGAGCAGTACTTC. Encoded protein: CAPEGGRRGYEQYF.

The chain employs TRBV4-1 and TRBJ2-1; no firm D call. Trimming pared 1 base from V and 1 base from J, leaving 8 bases between. This CDR3 is 15 amino acids long. Per the germline V gene, CDR1 is MGHRA and CDR2 is YSYEKL. CDR3 coding DNA: TGCGCCAGCAGCCAAGGTTTTACTTCCTACAATGAGCAGTTCTTC. The encoded protein is CASSQGFTSYNEQFF.

This sequence joins TRBV20-1 and TRBJ2-1, with TRBD2 identical over 10 bases. V gave up 6 bases and J gave up 9 bases; unmatched junction bases: 11. The germline V gene encodes CDR1 DFQATT and CDR2 SNEGSKA (reference sequence). CDR3 size: 14 residues. CDR3 bases: TGCAGTGCCGCCTTAGCGGGAGGTAGGGCTGAGCAGTTCTTC. This translates into CSAALAGGRAEQFF.

V usage is TRBV27 and J usage is TRBJ2-7, with 7 bases identical to TRBD1. CDR3 length: 13 amino acids. The V gene end was trimmed by 6 bases and the J gene end by 2 bases; junction bases not matched to a gene: 4. Per germline, CDR1 MNHEY and CDR2 SMNVEV (reference sequence). CDR3 in amino acids: CASRGTAAYEQYF. As DNA, the CDR3 is TGTGCCAGCAGAGGGACAGCAGCCTACGAGCAGTACTTC.

The V gene is TRBV3-1, the J gene TRBJ2-1; TRBD2 agrees at 7 bases. The CDR3 consists of 13 residues. Trimming removed 3 bases from V and 7 bases from J; junction bases left unmatched: 3. Germline values: CDR1 LGHDT, CDR2 YNNKEL (reference sequence). The CDR3 here is CASSHDGRNEQFF. Written as DNA, the CDR3 is TGTGCCAGCAGCCATGACGGGAGGAATGAGCAGTTCTTC.

The gene calls are TRBV4-1 and TRBJ2-7; no clear D gene. There are 13 residues in the CDR3. V lost 5 bases and J lost 0, with 8 bases in between. Germline CDR1 and CDR2: MGHRA and YSYEKL. In DNA form, the CDR3 reads TGCGCCAGCAGCATGACAACCTCCTACGAGCAGTACTTC. Its translation: CASSMTTSYEQYF.

The chain couples TRBV3-1 to TRBJ1-2; D is possibly TRBD1 (5 bases). V was clipped by 1 base and J by 5 bases, with 14 bases between them. This CDR3 contains 15 residues. Germline assignment: CDR1 LGHDT and CDR2 YNNKEL (reference sequence). The CDR3: CASSQAGRRGYGYTF. CDR3 DNA: TGTGCCAGCAGCCAAGCTGGGAGACGGGGGTATGGCTACACCTTC.

This clonotype was detected a few times. The chain uses TRBV6-5 and TRBJ1-2, with TRBD1 matching over 9 bases. The trim removed 6 bases at V and 4 bases at J, leaving 6 bases unmatched. The CDR3 has 14 amino acids. The germline CDR1 and CDR2 sequences are MNHEY and SVGAGI. CDR3 nucleotide sequence: TGTGCCAGCAGGCCAACAGGGGGCGGCTATGGCTACACCTTC. This sequence encodes CASRPTGGGYGYTF.

The chain recombines TRBV14 with TRBJ1-1; maybe TRBD1 (6 bases). V lost 6 bases and J lost 7, with 15 bases in between. CDR1 and CDR2 from the germline V gene are SGHDN and FVKESK. This CDR3 has 13 residues. The CDR3 protein is CASRNAGHNEAFF. The CDR3 region has the DNA TGTGCCAGCAGAAACGCGGGACACAATGAAGCTTTCTTT.

This chain connects TRBV24-1 to TRBJ2-3; D remains ambiguous. The CDR3 contains 15 residues. Germline CDR1 and CDR2: KGHDR and SFDVKD. The ends were cut back, 2 bases at V and 0 bases at J, with 8 bases in the middle. In DNA form, the CDR3 reads TGTGCCACCAGTGATTCCGGCAGCAGCACAGATACGCAGTATTTT. Translated, it gives CATSDSGSSTDTQYF.

The V and J genes are TRBV29-1 and TRBJ2-7; 7 bases map to TRBD2. This CDR3 is 13 amino acids long. Germline assignment: CDR1 SQVTM and CDR2 ANQGSEA. The V gene end was trimmed by 7 bases and the J gene end by 6 bases; junction bases not matched to a gene: 12. DNA for the CDR3: TGCAGCGCCGCCTTGCGGGAGACGGGCGAGCAGTACTTC. It is translated as CSAALRETGEQYF.

This clonotype has just one count. The chain has TRBV20-1 and TRBJ2-1; D tentatively fits TRBD1 or TRBD2 (5 bases each). The CDR3 sequence is 15 residues long. Germline V gene sequence: CDR1 DFQATT, CDR2 SNEGSKA (reference sequence). The V end was cut by 3 bases, the J end by 2 bases, with 14 bases between. The chain's CDR3 is CSASEGHLTYNEQFF. In DNA, the CDR3 is TGCAGTGCTAGTGAGGGGCACCTTACCTACAATGAGCAGTTCTTC.

The rearrangement links TRBV15 to TRBJ2-1; 7 bases fit TRBD2. The junction had 5 bases not matched to a gene; V was cut back by 3 bases and J by 6 bases. The germline gives CDR1 LNHNV, CDR2 YYDKDF (reference sequence). The CDR3 has 14 amino acids. In nucleotides, the CDR3 is TGTGCCACCAGCAGGGCGGGAGCGGGCAATGAGCAGTTCTTC. It codes for CATSRAGAGNEQFF.

The chain is built from TRBV7-2 and TRBJ2-7; 9 positions agree with TRBD2. Per the germline V gene, CDR1 is SGHTA and CDR2 is FQGNSA. The CDR3 is 15 residues long. J was trimmed by 2 bases and V by 3 bases; bases with no gene match: 5. For the CDR3, the DNA is TGTGCCAGCAGCTTCGGGGCTAGCGGGACCTACGAGCAGTACTTC. It encodes CASSFGASGTYEQYF. Variable domain in full (rest from reference TRBV7-2 and TRBJ2-7): GAGVSQSPSNKVTEKGKDVELRCDPISGHTALYWYRQSLGQGLEFLIYFQGNSAPDKSGLPSDRFSAERTGGSVSTLTIQRTQQEDSAVYLCASSFGASGTYEQYFGPGTRLTVT.

The chain joins TRBV7-8 to TRBJ2-7, with D unresolved. The V gene's germline CDR1 is SGHVS and CDR2 FQNEAQ. V was pared by 1 base and J by 5 bases, with 12 bases between. This CDR3 has 14 amino acids. The CDR3 sequence: CASSLVRVHNEQYF. In DNA form, the CDR3 reads TGTGCCAGCAGCTTAGTCCGGGTTCACAACGAGCAGTACTTC.

V usage is TRBV30 and J usage is TRBJ2-1, with 7 positions matching TRBD1. This CDR3 is 11 amino acids long. Losses at the gene ends were 8 bases for V and 5 bases for J; bases not matched to a gene: 3. Germline CDR1 is GTSNPN and CDR2 is SVGIG (reference sequence). CDR3 coding DNA: TGTGCCACACAGGGGAACAATGAGCAGTTCTTC. Translated, it gives CATQGNNEQFF.

V usage is TRBV5-4 and J usage is TRBJ2-3, with 9 bases fitting TRBD2. The CDR3 is made up of 15 amino acids. Germline V gives CDR1 SGHNT, CDR2 YYREEE (reference sequence). V dropped 5 bases and J dropped 2; count of bases not matched to a gene: 6. The CDR3 spells CASRPVAGATDTQYF. CDR3 coding DNA: TGTGCCAGCAGACCTGTAGCGGGAGCCACAGATACGCAGTATTTT.